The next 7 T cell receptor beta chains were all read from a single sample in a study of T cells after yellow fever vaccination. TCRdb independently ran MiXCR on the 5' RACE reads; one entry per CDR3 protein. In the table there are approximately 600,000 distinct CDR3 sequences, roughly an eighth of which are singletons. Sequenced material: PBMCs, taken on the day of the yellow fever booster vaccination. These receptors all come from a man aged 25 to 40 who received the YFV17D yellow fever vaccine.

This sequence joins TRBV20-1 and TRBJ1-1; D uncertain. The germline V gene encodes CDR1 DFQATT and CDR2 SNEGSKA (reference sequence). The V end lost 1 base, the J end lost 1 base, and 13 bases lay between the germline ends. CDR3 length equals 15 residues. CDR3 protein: CSARVAGLRNTEAFF. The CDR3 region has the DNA TGCAGTGCTAGAGTAGCTGGTTTGCGGAACACTGAAGCTTTCTTT.

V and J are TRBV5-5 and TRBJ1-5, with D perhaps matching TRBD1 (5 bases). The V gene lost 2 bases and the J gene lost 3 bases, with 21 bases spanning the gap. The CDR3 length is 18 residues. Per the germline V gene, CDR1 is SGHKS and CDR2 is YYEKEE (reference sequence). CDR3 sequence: CASSFSGQGATFNQPQHF. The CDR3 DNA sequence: TGTGCCAGCAGCTTTTCCGGCCAGGGAGCTACATTCAATCAGCCCCAGCATTTT.

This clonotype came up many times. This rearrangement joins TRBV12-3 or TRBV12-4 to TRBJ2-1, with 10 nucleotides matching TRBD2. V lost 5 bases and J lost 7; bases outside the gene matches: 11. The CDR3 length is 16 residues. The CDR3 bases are TGTGCCAGCAGTCTCCCCTTAGCGGGGGGCGGGAATGAGCAGTTCTTC. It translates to CASSLPLAGGGNEQFF.

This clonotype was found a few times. The CDR3 protein is CASSLRWTTPEQYF. The CDR3 nucleotides read TGTGCCAGCAGTCTCCGGTGGACTACCCCCGAGCAGTACTTC. The rearrangement uses TRBV6-1 and TRBJ2-7; D may be TRBD2 (6 bases). Germline CDR1 MNHNS, CDR2 SASEGT. This CDR3 comprises 14 residues. Deletions cut 5 bases from V and 6 bases from J, with 17 bases between.

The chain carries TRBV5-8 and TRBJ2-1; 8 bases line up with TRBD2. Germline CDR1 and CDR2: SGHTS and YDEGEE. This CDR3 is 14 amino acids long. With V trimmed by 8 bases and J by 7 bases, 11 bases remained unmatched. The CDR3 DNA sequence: TGTGCCAGGGGACCAGCGGGAGCTGGGAATGAGCAGTTCTTC. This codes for CARGPAGAGNEQFF.

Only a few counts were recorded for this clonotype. DNA for the CDR3: TGTGCCAGCAGCGACGGTAGCGGGAGGGCTCCCTATAACACCGGGGAGCTGTTTTTT. Translating it yields CASSDGSGRAPYNTGELFF. The chain combines TRBV11-1 with TRBJ2-2; 11 bases match TRBD2. Looked up from germline, CDR1 is SGHAT and CDR2 is FQDESV (reference sequence). The ends lost 5 bases at V and 2 bases at J; junction bases unmatched: 13. The CDR3 has 19 amino acids.

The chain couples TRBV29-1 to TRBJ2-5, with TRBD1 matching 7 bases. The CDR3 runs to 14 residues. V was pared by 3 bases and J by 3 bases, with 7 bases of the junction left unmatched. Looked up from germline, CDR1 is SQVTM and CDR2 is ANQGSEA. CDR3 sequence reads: CSVDYYGTEETQYF. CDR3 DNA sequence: TGCAGCGTTGATTATTACGGGACAGAAGAGACCCAGTACTTC.